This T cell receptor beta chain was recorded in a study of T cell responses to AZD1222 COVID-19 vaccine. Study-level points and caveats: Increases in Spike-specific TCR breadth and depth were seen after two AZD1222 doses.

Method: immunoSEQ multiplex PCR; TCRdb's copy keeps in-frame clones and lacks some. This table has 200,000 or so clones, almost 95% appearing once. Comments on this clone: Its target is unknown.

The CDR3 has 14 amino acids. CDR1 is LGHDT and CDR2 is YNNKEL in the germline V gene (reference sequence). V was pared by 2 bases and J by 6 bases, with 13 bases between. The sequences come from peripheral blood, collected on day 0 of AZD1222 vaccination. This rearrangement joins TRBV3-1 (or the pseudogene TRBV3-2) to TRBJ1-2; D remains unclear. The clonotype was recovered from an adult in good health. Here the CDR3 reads CASSQIGVSDGYTF. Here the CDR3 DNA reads TGTGCCAGCAGCCAAATCGGGGTATCGGATGGCTACACCTTC.